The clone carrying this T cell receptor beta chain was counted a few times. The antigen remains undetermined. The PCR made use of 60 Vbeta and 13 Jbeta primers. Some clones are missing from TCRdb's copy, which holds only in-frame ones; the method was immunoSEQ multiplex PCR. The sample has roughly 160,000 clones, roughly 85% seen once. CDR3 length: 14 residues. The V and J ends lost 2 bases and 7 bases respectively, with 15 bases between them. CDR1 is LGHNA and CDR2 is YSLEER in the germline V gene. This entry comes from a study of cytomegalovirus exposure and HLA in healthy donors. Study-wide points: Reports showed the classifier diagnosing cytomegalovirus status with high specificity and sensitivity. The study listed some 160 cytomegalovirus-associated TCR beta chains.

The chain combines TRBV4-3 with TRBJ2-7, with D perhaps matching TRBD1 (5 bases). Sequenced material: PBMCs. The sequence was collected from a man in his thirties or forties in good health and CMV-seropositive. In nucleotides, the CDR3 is TGCGCCAGCAGCCAAACCGACAGTTTACGGGAGCAGTACTTC. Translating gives CASSQTDSLREQYF.